The 5 T cell receptor beta chains listed next were all sequenced from one sample in a study of shared clonotypes between healthy human individuals. The method was immunoSEQ multiplex PCR; TCRdb's version includes in-frame clones alone and lacks a portion of them. This table holds 550,000 to 600,000 clones, roughly four fifths found once. The material sequenced was PBMCs. The receptors shown here come from a woman aged 40-49 years in good health. Some clones in this sample may be carry-over from other donors' samples.

CDR3 region: CASSELNEQYF. The CDR3, as DNA: TGTGCCAGCAGTGAACTAAACGAGCAGTACTTC. This sequence joins TRBV25-1 and TRBJ2-7; D ambiguous. This CDR3 region has 11 residues. Germline V gene sequence: CDR1 MGHDK, CDR2 SYGVNS. V lost 2 bases and J 5 bases, leaving 4 bases between the germline ends.

The chain uses TRBV15 and TRBJ1-4; 8 bases agree with TRBD1. Trimming took 2 bases from V and 6 from J; bases not matched to a gene: 5. The CDR3 is made up of 15 amino acids. The germline V gene has CDR1 LNHNV and CDR2 YYDKDF (reference sequence). CDR3 loop: CATSRTGGGYEKLFF. The CDR3 DNA reads as TGTGCCACCAGCAGAACAGGGGGAGGGTATGAAAAACTGTTTTTT.

This chain joins TRBV5-1 and TRBJ2-7; D remains unclear. CDR3 size: 12 residues. Trimming stripped 0 bases from V and 3 bases from J, with 4 bases between. The germline V gene has CDR1 SGHRS and CDR2 YFSETQ. The CDR3 loop is CASSLENYEQYF. CDR3 DNA sequence: TGCGCCAGCAGCTTGGAGAACTACGAGCAGTACTTC.

The CDR3 sequence: CASIGVGADTQYF. Here the CDR3 DNA reads TGTGCCAGTATCGGAGTGGGGGCAGATACGCAGTATTTT. The gene calls are TRBV19 and TRBJ2-3; tentatively, D is TRBD1 or TRBD2 (5 bases each). Germline V lookup: CDR1 LNHDA, CDR2 SQIVND (reference sequence). V gave up 7 bases and J gave up 4 bases, with 12 bases separating them. The CDR3 extends over 13 amino acids.

The rearrangement links TRBV7-2 to TRBJ2-3; a weak D match, TRBD2 (5 bases). This CDR3 comprises 16 residues. The V and J ends lost 1 base and 1 base respectively, with 12 bases between them. Per the germline V gene, CDR1 is SGHTA and CDR2 is FQGNSA. The CDR3 is CASSLVGGGGTDTQYF. For the CDR3, the DNA is TGTGCCAGCAGCTTAGTCGGCGGAGGAGGCACAGATACGCAGTATTTT.